This T cell receptor (beta chain) was found in a study of cytomegalovirus exposure and HLA in healthy donors. Regarding the study as a whole: The study carried out a later analysis of TCR beta sequences. It associated some 17,000 of them with specific HLA alleles at a false discovery rate of 0.05. Most TCR beta V segments were productive about 87% or about 30% of the time in an earlier analysis. The study dropped some indistinguishable V segments, TRBV6-2 and TRBV6-3 among them. According to the study, about 180 TCR beta chains were cytomegalovirus-associated.

60 Vbeta and 13 Jbeta primers were used in PCR. Some clones are missing from TCRdb's copy, which holds only in-frame ones; the method was immunoSEQ multiplex PCR. The sample yields more than 130,000 clones, around 85% seen once. Of note for this clone: Its antigen is unidentified.

Germline V gene sequence: CDR1 SEHNR, CDR2 FQNEAQ (reference sequence). The CDR3 is 14 residues long. The V gene lost 5 bases and the J gene lost 4 bases, with 12 bases spanning the gap. This TCR came from a middle-aged man in good health and CMV-seropositive. The chain combines TRBV7-9 with TRBJ1-3; no clear D. Specimen: PBMCs. CDR3 region: CASSPQYGGNTIYF. In nucleotides, the CDR3 is TGTGCCAGCAGCCCCCAATACGGGGGAAACACCATATATTTT.